This T cell receptor beta chain is from a study of T-cell reconstitution after alpha-beta-depleted transplantation in children. Findings and caveats of the study: After transplant, at about two months, alpha-beta T cells were reportedly derived from several hundred expanded graft clones. High day-60 TCRbeta diversity in some patients came from surviving recipient T cells and thymic progenitors.

Details on this clonotype: The antigen remains unidentified.

Library preparation (for TCRbeta) was performed with unique molecular identifiers. Each CDR3 protein gets one entry after TCRdb re-called the PCR reads with MiXCR. The data hold about 210,000 distinct CDR3 sequences, with roughly 15% observed a single time. Sequenced material: PBMCs, mostly from graft donor cells, taken 360 days after TCRalphabeta/CD19-depleted stem cell transplant. This sequence originates from a male patient between 2 and 10 years old who had a stem cell transplant for acute lymphoblastic leukemia, so the T cells may come from the graft donor.

CDR3 protein: CASSPFQGSDASTDTQYF. CDR3 sequence (DNA): TGTGCCAGCTCACCATTCCAGGGCTCAGACGCTAGCACAGATACGCAGTATTTT. V and J are TRBV18 and TRBJ2-3; TRBD1 might be the D (5 bases). This CDR3 has 18 amino acids. Germline V lookup: CDR1 KGHSH, CDR2 LQKENI. V gave up 2 bases and J gave up 0 bases, with 18 bases separating them.